This paragraph covers one TCR beta chain sequence. The source of the sample is a study of blood T cell repertoires in COVID-19. Study in general: Collection of acute and convalescent COVID-19 samples took place in the United States, Italy and Spain. Sources were T cells, B-cell-depleted T cells, or PBMCs; the material itself was cDNA or gDNA.

Study processing details: Nucleated cell counts were estimated from reference gene primer amplification. Produced via immunoSEQ multiplex PCR; TCRdb's table is partial and in-frame only. V, J and clone size are taken as reported in that table, and D and trimming were inferred from the DNA itself. The table records 150,000 or so clones, less than 85% of them present only once. CDR1 and CDR2 from the germline V gene are MNHEY and SMNVEV (reference sequence). Germline trimming cut 5 bases from V and 5 bases from J; bases unmatched to any gene: 15. This CDR3 spans 17 amino acids. This chain links TRBV27 with TRBJ1-1, with 9 nucleotides matching TRBD1. The receptor comes from a human donor with acute or convalescent COVID-19. The donor label of this sample is uncertain. Sequenced material: peripheral blood. CDR3 in amino acids: CASSTSPGQGGSTEAFF. The DNA for the CDR3 is TGTGCCAGCAGTACCTCACCGGGACAGGGAGGATCGACTGAAGCTTTCTTT.